What follows is one T cell receptor (beta chain) and its context. This entry belongs to a study of sequential checkpoint blockade in melanoma. Background on the study: Maintenance nivolumab came after either treatment sequence.

Germline values: CDR1 PRHDT, CDR2 FYEKMQ (reference sequence). Losses at the gene ends were 4 bases for V and 6 bases for J; bases not matched to a gene: 5. This CDR3 contains 15 residues. Clones were read by immunoSEQ multiplex PCR, and TCRdb kept only the in-frame ones, dropping some. The sample shows about 12,000 clones, about 61% of them seen only once. Treatment described: randomized to nivolumab then ipilimumab (arm A) or the reverse (arm B). None of the patients previously received DNA-damaging chemotherapy. PBMC sorting kept live CD3+CD8+ cells without CD19 or CD56. The TCR was taken from a human donor with melanoma. V is TRBV13 and J is TRBJ2-7, with 14 bases identical to TRBD2. The sequenced sample was CD8+ T cells sorted from blood (inferred from file names), obtained from a patient given nivolumab and ipilimumab in sequence. The CDR3 nucleotides read TGTGCCAGCAGCTCGGGACTAGCGGGAGCGGGCGAGCAGTACTTC. This sequence encodes CASSSGLAGAGEQYF. Variable domain in full (rest from reference TRBV13 and TRBJ2-7): AAGVIQSPRHLIKEKRETATLKCYPIPRHDTVYWYQQGPGQDPQFLISFYEKMQSDKGSIPDRFSAQQFSDYHSELNMSSLELGDSALYFCASSSGLAGAGEQYFGPGTRLTVT.